Shown below are 12 T cell receptor beta chains from a single sample sequenced in a study of OX40 agonist ivuxolimab in advanced cancers. Using immunoSEQ multiplex PCR, the repertoire was profiled, and TCRdb retains in-frame clones only, with some absent. Among approximately 52,000 clones, 94% were seen once, and the ten largest hold 12%. Source: CD4+ or CD8+ T cells sorted from blood, taken in a trial of the OX40 agonist ivuxolimab. The source is an adult with an advanced solid tumor such as melanoma, head and neck, liver or kidney cancer.

The chain joins TRBV20-1 to TRBJ2-7; perhaps TRBD2 as D (6 bases). Trimming took off 5 bases at V and 1 base at J, with 6 bases between the two ends. The V gene's germline CDR1 is DFQATT and CDR2 SNEGSKA (reference sequence). This CDR3 spans 11 amino acids. Here the CDR3 reads CSAGTSYEQYF. CDR3 DNA: TGCAGTGCTGGGACTTCCTACGAGCAGTACTTC.

This chain links TRBV27 with TRBJ2-1, with 14 bases fitting TRBD2. Germline V gene data show CDR1 as MNHEY and CDR2 as SMNVEV (reference sequence). Germline trimming cut 5 bases from V and 8 bases from J; bases unmatched to any gene: 5. The CDR3 runs to 15 residues. The DNA of the CDR3 is TGTGCCAGCAGTCGACTAGCGGGAGGGCGCGATGAGCAGTTCTTC. Encoded protein: CASSRLAGGRDEQFF.

This chain links TRBV9 with TRBJ2-3; D is unresolved. The CDR3 runs 15 residues. Germline V lookup: CDR1 SGDLS, CDR2 YYNGEE. Trimming took 0 bases from V and 2 from J, leaving 10 bases between them. This CDR3 is CASSVGGTLTDTQYF. In DNA, the CDR3 is TGTGCCAGCAGCGTAGGCGGTACTCTCACAGATACGCAGTATTTT. Full variable domain (missing parts from reference TRBV9 and TRBJ2-3): DSGVTQTPKHLITATGQRVTLRCSPRSGDLSVYWYQQSLDQGLQFLIQYYNGEERAKGNILERFSAQQFPDLHSELNLSSLELGDSALYFCASSVGGTLTDTQYFGPGTRLTVL.

This rearrangement joins TRBV29-1 to TRBJ1-4; 7 bases align to TRBD1. The junction had 9 bases not matched to a gene; V was cut back by 1 base and J by 7 bases. From germline, CDR1 is SQVTM and CDR2 ANQGSEA. The CDR3 is 15 amino acids. The CDR3 reads CSVEGVLQGSEKLFF. The CDR3 nucleotides read TGCAGCGTTGAAGGGGTTCTACAGGGGAGTGAAAAACTGTTTTTT.

This sequence joins TRBV27 and TRBJ1-5; tentatively, D is TRBD1 (6 bases). Trimming removed 6 bases at V and 0 bases at J, with 15 bases between. The CDR3 spans 16 residues. Germline V gene sequence: CDR1 MNHEY, CDR2 SMNVEV (reference sequence). The chain's CDR3 is CASSSTQGNSNQPQHF. DNA of the CDR3: TGTGCCAGCAGCAGCACCCAGGGGAATAGCAATCAGCCCCAGCATTTT.

V is TRBV19 and J is TRBJ2-2, with D unclear. Germline loops: CDR1 LNHDA, CDR2 SQIVND (reference sequence). V lost 3 bases to trimming and J lost 7 bases, with 3 bases between them. The CDR3 is 11 amino acids. CDR3 sequence (DNA): TGTGCCAGTAGTATCAACGGGGAGCTGTTTTTT. It encodes CASSINGELFF.

The CDR3 spells CASLRGNTEAFF. In DNA form, the CDR3 reads TGTGCCAGCCTCCGCGGTAACACTGAAGCTTTCTTT. This chain joins TRBV19 and TRBJ1-1; D is unclear. CDR3 size: 12 residues. V gave up 9 bases and J gave up 2 bases, with 10 bases separating them. The germline CDR1 and CDR2 sequences are LNHDA and SQIVND (reference sequence).

V gene TRBV27 combines with J gene TRBJ2-1; the D call may be TRBD1 or TRBD2 (5 bases each). CDR3 length: 14 residues. Germline CDR1 reads MNHEY; CDR2 reads SMNVEV (reference sequence). Trimming pared 6 bases from V and 6 bases from J, leaving 15 bases between. The CDR3: CASRASGPGNEQFF. The CDR3 DNA is TGTGCCAGCAGAGCGTCGGGGCCGGGCAATGAGCAGTTCTTC.

The rearrangement joins TRBV5-1 to TRBJ2-3; D call uncertain. This CDR3 has 14 amino acids. Trimming pared 4 bases from V and 5 bases from J, leaving 14 bases between. CDR1 SGHRS and CDR2 YFSETQ come from the germline V gene. CDR3 in DNA: TGCGCCAGCAGCCAGGCCTCTCCGTTAGATACGCAGTATTTT. It yields the protein CASSQASPLDTQYF.

This clone was detected only a few times. The V call is TRBV7-6, the J call TRBJ1-1; no reliable D call. V dropped 1 base and J dropped 7 bases, with 4 bases sitting between them. Germline loops: CDR1 SGHVS, CDR2 FNYEAQ. The CDR3 sequence is 11 residues long. CDR3: CASSLGDEAFF. The CDR3 DNA is TGTGCCAGCAGCTTAGGAGATGAAGCTTTCTTT.

The gene calls are TRBV7-2 and TRBJ2-3; 13 bases line up with TRBD2. Germline V gene lookup returns CDR1 SGHTA and CDR2 FQGNSA. The CDR3 is 16 residues long. V lost 3 bases to trimming and J lost 1 base; unmatched junction nucleotides: 1. CDR3 nucleotide sequence: TGTGCCAGCAGCTTGGGACTAGCGGGGCGCACAGATACGCAGTATTTT. Residues: CASSLGLAGRTDTQYF.

The rearrangement uses TRBV7-9 and TRBJ2-1; D is possibly TRBD1 (6 bases). The V and J ends lost 6 bases and 5 bases respectively, with 8 bases between them. The CDR3 is 12 residues long. The germline CDR1 and CDR2 sequences are SEHNR and FQNEAQ (reference sequence). DNA of the CDR3: TGTGCCAGCAGGAGGGGGAACAATGAGCAGTTCTTC. This gives the protein CASRRGNNEQFF.